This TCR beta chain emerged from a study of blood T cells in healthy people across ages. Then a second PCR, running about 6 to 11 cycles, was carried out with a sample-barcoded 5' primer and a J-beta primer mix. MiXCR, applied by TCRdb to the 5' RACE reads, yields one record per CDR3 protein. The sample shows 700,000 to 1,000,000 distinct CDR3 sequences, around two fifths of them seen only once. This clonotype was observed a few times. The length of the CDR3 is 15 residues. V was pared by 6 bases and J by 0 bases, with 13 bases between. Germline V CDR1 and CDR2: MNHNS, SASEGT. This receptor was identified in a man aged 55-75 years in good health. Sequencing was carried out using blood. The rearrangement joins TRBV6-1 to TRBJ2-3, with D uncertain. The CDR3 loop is CASRNGPASTDTQYF. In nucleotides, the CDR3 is TGTGCCAGCAGGAATGGACCCGCTAGCACAGATACGCAGTATTTT.